Following are 26 T cell receptor beta chains from one sample sequenced in a study of CD8+CD57+ T cells in acquired aplastic anemia. The patients chosen for sequencing had shown expansion of CD8+CD57+ cells (detected by flow cytometry). TCR beta VDJ combinations and CDR3 sequences were profiled from genomic DNA. From the reads, TCRdb called clonotypes with MiXCR, one entry per CDR3 protein. In the table there are around 150,000 distinct CDR3 sequences, 48% of which are singletons. Sequences were obtained from sorted CD4+, CD8+, or CD8+CD57+ T cells (not recorded which) from PBMCs. The receptor set was obtained from a human donor with aplastic anemia.

This clonotype was seen a few times. This chain links TRBV3-1 with TRBJ1-4; the D is unclear. This CDR3 has 14 amino acids. Germline assignment: CDR1 LGHDT and CDR2 YNNKEL (reference sequence). Trimming took off 0 bases at V and 4 bases at J, with 6 bases between the two ends. CDR3 loop: CASSQDSGNEKLFF. The CDR3 DNA reads TGTGCCAGCAGCCAAGATAGCGGTAATGAAAAACTGTTTTTT.

This clonotype was seen repeatedly, ten times or more. The chain carries TRBV6-1 and TRBJ2-7, with TRBD1 identical over 8 bases. V dropped 6 bases and J dropped 5; count of bases not matched to a gene: 6. CDR1 and CDR2 from the germline V gene are MNHNS and SASEGT. The CDR3 is 13 amino acids. The CDR3 sequence is CASREDRVHEQYF. In nucleotides, the CDR3 is TGTGCCAGCAGGGAGGACAGGGTCCACGAGCAGTACTTC.

This clonotype has just a few counts. This chain joins TRBV24-1 and TRBJ2-3; a possible D gene is TRBD1 (5 bases). Germline lookup yields CDR1 KGHDR and CDR2 SFDVKD. Trimming stripped 6 bases from V and 5 bases from J, with 8 bases between. This CDR3 has 12 amino acids. The CDR3 is CATSRQGDTQYF. In nucleotides, the CDR3 is TGTGCCACCAGTCGGCAGGGAGATACGCAGTATTTT.

This clonotype has a count of ten or more. The chain couples TRBV9 to TRBJ2-1; TRBD2 agrees at 11 bases. Trimming removed 6 bases from V and 6 bases from J; junction bases left unmatched: 8. This CDR3 spans 15 amino acids. Per the germline V gene, CDR1 is SGDLS and CDR2 is YYNGEE. The CDR3 nucleotides are TGTGCCAGCAACCCTAGCGGGGGGCCGCGCAATGAGCAGTTCTTC. Encoded protein: CASNPSGGPRNEQFF.

This clonotype was seen more than once but under ten times. The rearrangement joins TRBV10-1 to TRBJ1-6, with TRBD1 as a possible D gene (5 bases). Germline V gene data show CDR1 as WNHNN and CDR2 as SYGVQD (reference sequence). The CDR3 loop spans 15 amino acids. V was pared by 6 bases and J by 8 bases, with 17 bases between. CDR3 in amino acids: CASRPPGPWDSPLHF. CDR3 bases: TGCGCCAGCAGACCCCCGGGACCTTGGGATTCACCCCTCCACTTT.

This rearrangement joins TRBV2 to TRBJ2-2, with D maybe TRBD1 (6 bases). CDR3 length: 13 amino acids. Trimming pared 6 bases from V and 4 bases from J, leaving 9 bases between. Looked up from germline, CDR1 is SNHLY and CDR2 is FYNNEI. The CDR3 spells CASSAGVTGELFF. In DNA, the CDR3 is TGTGCCAGCAGCGCAGGGGTCACCGGGGAGCTGTTTTTT.

This clonotype was seen a few times. This rearrangement joins TRBV6-1 to TRBJ2-7; TRBD1 aligns across 12 bases. The J segment lost 1 base and the V segment lost 8 bases, leaving 6 bases of the junction unmatched. Germline CDR1 MNHNS, CDR2 SASEGT. CDR3 length equals 15 residues. CDR3 sequence (DNA): TGTGCCAGCGGGACAGGGGGCCTAATTTCCTACGAGCAGTACTTC. Its translation: CASGTGGLISYEQYF.

This clonotype has only a few counts. This sequence joins TRBV9 and TRBJ1-5, with D perhaps TRBD1 (5 bases). Germline values: CDR1 SGDLS, CDR2 YYNGEE. Trimming pared 3 bases from V and 6 bases from J, leaving 13 bases between. The CDR3 runs 14 residues. The CDR3 DNA follows: TGTGCCAGCAGCGCGGCAGGGTTTAGTCAGCCCCAGCATTTT. The encoded protein is CASSAAGFSQPQHF.

The V gene is TRBV24-1, the J gene TRBJ2-5, with D perhaps assigned TRBD1 or TRBD2 (5 bases each). The germline V gene encodes CDR1 KGHDR and CDR2 SFDVKD. Trimming pared 3 bases from V and 7 bases from J, leaving 11 bases between. The CDR3 length is 13 residues. The CDR3: CATSDGGFGTQYF. The CDR3 nucleotides are TGTGCCACCAGTGATGGGGGTTTCGGGACCCAGTACTTC.

This clonotype was detected ten times or more. The chain has TRBV3-1 and TRBJ2-7; 8 bases align to TRBD1. The CDR3 covers 14 residues. Germline values: CDR1 LGHDT, CDR2 YNNKEL (reference sequence). Germline trimming cut 10 bases from V and 2 bases from J; bases unmatched to any gene: 10. As DNA, the CDR3 is TGTGCCACCTCCACCGGGACAGGAGCCTACGAGCAGTACTTC. Its protein product is CATSTGTGAYEQYF.

The CDR3 here is CASRVGGVGSPLHF. Written as DNA, the CDR3 is TGTGCCAGCAGGGTAGGGGGAGTAGGTTCACCCCTCCACTTT. V is TRBV2 and J is TRBJ1-6; D perhaps matches TRBD1 (6 bases). Between the trimmed V and J ends, which lost 6 bases and 9 bases, there was a span of 15 bases. Germline V gene sequence: CDR1 SNHLY, CDR2 FYNNEI. The CDR3 is 14 amino acids.

In nucleotides, the CDR3 is TGTGCCAGCAGCGTAGGAGATACCCGTGATTACAAAAATGAGCAGTTCTTC. It codes for CASSVGDTRDYKNEQFF. The chain joins TRBV9 to TRBJ2-1, with unresolved D. Per germline, CDR1 SGDLS and CDR2 YYNGEE. The CDR3 extends over 17 amino acids. V was shortened by 0 bases and J by 7 bases, with 20 bases between the two germline ends.

The chain is built from TRBV2 and TRBJ2-3, with D hard to call. The CDR3 length is 12 residues. CDR1 and CDR2 (germline): SNHLY, FYNNEI. V was shortened by 7 bases and J by 1 base, with 6 bases between the two germline ends. In nucleotides, the CDR3 is TGTGCCAGCACGGCAGGCACAGATACGCAGTATTTT. This sequence encodes CASTAGTDTQYF.

This clonotype has only a few counts. This chain's CDR3 is CASSQEVYPSGRTYEQYF. CDR3 DNA: TGTGCCAGCAGCCAAGAGGTTTATCCTAGCGGGAGGACCTACGAGCAGTACTTC. The chain links TRBV3-1 to TRBJ2-7; 11 bases align to TRBD2. Germline V gene sequence: CDR1 LGHDT, CDR2 YNNKEL (reference sequence). CDR3 size: 18 residues. The junction had 9 bases not matched to a gene; V was cut back by 0 bases and J by 2 bases.

The V gene is TRBV20-1, the J gene TRBJ2-7, with 8 positions matching TRBD2. The length of the CDR3 is 15 residues. Germline loops: CDR1 DFQATT, CDR2 SNEGSKA (reference sequence). Trimming at V came to 5 bases and at J to 0 bases, leaving 9 bases not matched to a gene. The CDR3 DNA sequence: TGCAGTGCTTTACCGGGGAGCGGGAGCTCCTACGAGCAGTACTTC. It is translated as CSALPGSGSSYEQYF.

This clonotype appeared many times. The CDR3 nucleotides are TGTGCCAGCAGCCAAGAGGGACTAGCGGCTACCTACGAGCAGTACTTC. Protein: CASSQEGLAATYEQYF. This chain links TRBV4-2 with TRBJ2-7, with 11 nucleotides matching TRBD2. This CDR3 spans 16 amino acids. Trimming took 0 bases from V and 2 from J; bases not matched to a gene: 3. The germline CDR1 and CDR2 sequences are LGHNA and YNFKEQ.

In its sample, this clonotype was seen a few times. The rearrangement links TRBV30 to TRBJ2-7, with 9 bases fitting TRBD1. The CDR3 is made up of 14 amino acids. Germline V gives CDR1 GTSNPN, CDR2 SVGIG (reference sequence). Trimming took 0 bases from V and 5 from J; bases not matched to a gene: 5. The CDR3 DNA reads as TGTGCCTGGAGTGTGGGGGACAGGGCAGACGAGCAGTACTTC. Translated: CAWSVGDRADEQYF.

The CDR3 here is CASSPGLAAQETQYF. The CDR3 DNA reads as TGTGCCAGCAGCCCGGGACTAGCGGCACAAGAGACCCAGTACTTC. This chain uses TRBV9 with TRBJ2-5, with TRBD2 identical over 11 bases. Per the germline V gene, CDR1 is SGDLS and CDR2 is YYNGEE. The CDR3 runs 15 residues. With 4 bases clipped from V and 2 bases from J, the junction kept 4 bases outside the gene matches. Looking up the rest from reference TRBV9 and TRBJ2-5 gives the full variable domain: DSGVTQTPKHLITATGQRVTLRCSPRSGDLSVYWYQQSLDQGLQFLIQYYNGEERAKGNILERFSAQQFPDLHSELNLSSLELGDSALYFCASSPGLAAQETQYFGPGTRLLVL.

With respect to this clonotype: At one of its ends the junction is not consistent with the germline gene, which may arise from a read error. This chain links TRBV30 with TRBJ2-7; 10 nucleotides align to TRBD1. CDR1 is GTSNPN and CDR2 is SVGIG in the germline V gene (reference sequence). The CDR3 totals 15 residues. The CDR3 loop reads CAWSVLWDRGYDQYF. The CDR3 DNA follows: TGTGCCTGGAGTGTACTTTGGGACAGGGGCTACGATCAGTACTTC.

This clonotype was found many times. The chain combines TRBV20-1 with TRBJ2-7, with 9 bases fitting TRBD1. The CDR3 has 15 amino acids. CDR1 DFQATT and CDR2 SNEGSKA come from the germline V gene (reference sequence). The ends lost 0 bases at V and 4 bases at J; junction bases unmatched: 7. The CDR3 DNA reads TGCAGTGCTAGAGATGGCGGGACAGGGTCGTACGAGCAGTACTTC. It yields the protein CSARDGGTGSYEQYF.

This clonotype was picked up many times. CDR3 loop: CAWTLRGTGELFF. CDR3 in DNA: TGTGCCTGGACCCTCAGAGGCACCGGGGAGCTGTTTTTT. The V and J genes are TRBV30 and TRBJ2-2; no reliable D call. V was pared by 4 bases and J by 4 bases, with 10 bases between. The CDR3 spans 13 residues. Germline CDR1 and CDR2: GTSNPN and SVGIG (reference sequence).

The chain employs TRBV27 and TRBJ1-1; no firm D call. This CDR3 is 16 amino acids long. With 0 bases removed from V and 8 bases from J, the gap between germline ends came to 19 bases. The V gene's germline CDR1 is MNHEY and CDR2 SMNVEV (reference sequence). The CDR3 bases are TGTGCCAGCAGTTTATCGTTCGGCTCATCCGGCGCAGAAGCTTTCTTT. Translating gives CASSLSFGSSGAEAFF.

This clonotype has a handful of counts. The chain combines TRBV10-3 with TRBJ1-1; perhaps TRBD1 as D (5 bases). The CDR3 is made up of 13 amino acids. Germline lookup yields CDR1 ENHRY and CDR2 SYGVKD. Trimming shortened V by 6 bases and J by 0 bases, and 8 bases separated the two germline ends. The CDR3 DNA reads TGTGCCATCAGGGTCAGGGTGAACACTGAAGCTTTCTTT. It codes for CAIRVRVNTEAFF.

This clonotype was counted at least ten times. This chain uses TRBV7-8 with TRBJ2-7; D ambiguous. V lost 0 bases and J 5 bases, leaving 5 bases between the germline ends. The CDR3 sequence is 12 residues long. Germline V gives CDR1 SGHVS, CDR2 FQNEAQ. Here the CDR3 reads CASSLAVHEQYF. The CDR3 nucleotides read TGTGCCAGCAGCTTAGCGGTCCACGAGCAGTACTTC.

V usage is TRBV2 and J usage is TRBJ2-7, with D possibly being TRBD1 or TRBD2 (6 bases each). The V and J ends lost 8 bases and 3 bases respectively, with 14 bases between them. The CDR3 loop spans 13 amino acids. Per the germline V gene, CDR1 is SNHLY and CDR2 is FYNNEI. Written as DNA, the CDR3 is TGTGCCAGCGGGGGCGGGACAAGCTACGAGCAGTACTTC. It encodes CASGGGTSYEQYF.

The chain recombines TRBV25-1 with TRBJ2-7; D is tentatively TRBD1 or TRBD2 (5 bases each). Trimming stripped 6 bases from V and 3 bases from J, with 15 bases between. The CDR3 consists of 14 residues. The germline CDR1 and CDR2 sequences are MGHDK and SYGVNS. CDR3 nucleotides: TGTGCCAGCAGGGGACGTGTAGAAAACTACGAGCAGTACTTC. Its protein is CASRGRVENYEQYF.